Listed below are T cell receptor beta chains from one sample, sequenced in a study of OX40 agonist ivuxolimab in advanced cancers. The method was immunoSEQ multiplex PCR; TCRdb's version includes in-frame clones alone and lacks a portion of them. The table records fewer than 100,000 clones, 84% of them present only once. Material: CD4+ or CD8+ T cells sorted from blood, obtained in a trial of the OX40 agonist ivuxolimab. These receptors were obtained from an adult with an advanced solid tumor such as melanoma, head and neck, liver or kidney cancer. Each CDR3 is given with its conserved first and last residue. The order of the fields is CDR3 protein, V gene, J gene, D gene. A D gene is named only where the DNA matches it firmly.

CASSPDGGLANYGYTF	TRBV7-9	TRBJ1-2	-
CASSVRGQGANEKLFF	TRBV9	TRBJ1-4	TRBD1
CASSSLGRGTEAFF	TRBV18	TRBJ1-1	-
CASSPLSGGRETQYF	TRBV19	TRBJ2-5	-
CASSPLGVSFYEQYF	TRBV2	TRBJ2-7	-
CASSEGYGYTF	TRBV28	TRBJ1-2	-
CSVDQPGQSSYEQYF	TRBV29-1	TRBJ2-7	TRBD1
CASRYPGQNYEQYF	TRBV28	TRBJ2-7	TRBD1
CASSIPWTASNYGYTF	TRBV19	TRBJ1-2	-
CASSHEGAGETGELFF	TRBV6-8	TRBJ2-2	-
CASSPAGGTEAFF	TRBV7-7	TRBJ1-1	-
CASRTLGGSLETQYF	TRBV7-9	TRBJ2-5	TRBD1
CASSPGPLPGYTF	TRBV7-2	TRBJ1-2	-
CASSLRRTGTELLRKAFF	TRBV5-6	TRBJ1-1	-
CASSPIDNPLSYNEQFF	TRBV14	TRBJ2-1	-
CASSADRGSKTQYF	TRBV7-3	TRBJ2-5	TRBD1
CASSAGTGYDEQFF	TRBV7-2	TRBJ2-1	TRBD1
CASSLLAGDYNEQFF	TRBV11-2	TRBJ2-1	TRBD2
CATSRVLGLVTDTQYF	TRBV15	TRBJ2-3	TRBD2
CASSPRGSVLAKNIQYF	TRBV14	TRBJ2-4	-
CASSQGPVNEKLFF	TRBV5-1	TRBJ1-4	-
CASSRGGGSTDTQYF	TRBV11-3	TRBJ2-3	TRBD2
CASSEGAVGNWRKNIQYF	TRBV6-1	TRBJ2-4	-
CASSTRTGGMETQYF	TRBV27	TRBJ2-5	TRBD1
CASSYGRGEETQYF	TRBV6-5	TRBJ2-5	-
CASSWTSGEETQYF	TRBV7-2	TRBJ2-5	TRBD2
CASSPRTGYLLGEAFF	TRBV18	TRBJ1-1	TRBD1
CASTRPGSSQNEQFF	TRBV6-6	TRBJ2-1	-
CASSQDLSGRANSHEQFF	TRBV4-1	TRBJ2-1	TRBD2
CASSHRVGLDETQYF	TRBV5-6	TRBJ2-5	-
CASSPRGDYYNEQFF	TRBV18	TRBJ2-1	-
CASSPSSDGNYGYTF	TRBV18	TRBJ1-2	-
CASSLFGYSDTQYF	TRBV5-6	TRBJ2-3	-
CASSQRGTGRSEKLFF	TRBV7-9	TRBJ1-4	TRBD1
CASSLGLAPDTQYF	TRBV11-3	TRBJ2-3	-
CASRPRTSGTDTQYF	TRBV6-6	TRBJ2-3	TRBD2
CSATGSYGYTF	TRBV20-1	TRBJ1-2	-
CASSLFASGSADTQYF	TRBV28	TRBJ2-3	TRBD2
CASSWAPGLAGNEQFF	TRBV5-1	TRBJ2-1	TRBD2
CASSYRGQAISTEAFF	TRBV6-5	TRBJ1-1	TRBD1
CASRGQGGYGYTF	TRBV11-2	TRBJ1-2	TRBD1